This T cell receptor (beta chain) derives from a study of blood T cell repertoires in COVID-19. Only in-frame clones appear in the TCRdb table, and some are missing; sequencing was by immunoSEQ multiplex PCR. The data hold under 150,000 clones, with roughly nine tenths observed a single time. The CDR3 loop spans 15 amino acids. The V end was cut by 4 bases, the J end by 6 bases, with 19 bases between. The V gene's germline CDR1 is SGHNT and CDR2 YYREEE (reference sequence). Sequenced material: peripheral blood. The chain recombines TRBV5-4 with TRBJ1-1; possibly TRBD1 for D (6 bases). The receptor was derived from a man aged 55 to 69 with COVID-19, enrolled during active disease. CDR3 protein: CASSIQGKGKPEAFF. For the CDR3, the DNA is TGTGCCAGCAGCATCCAGGGGAAGGGCAAGCCTGAAGCTTTCTTT.